These 14 T cell receptor beta chains were all obtained from the same sample, sequenced in a study of vaccination effects on CD4 cells after COVID-19. Only in-frame clones appear in the TCRdb table, and some are missing; sequencing was by immunoSEQ multiplex PCR. Among under 35,000 clones listed, roughly 70% were seen once. No antigen has been identified for these receptors. Antigen-specific CD4+ T cells were expanded with viral peptide pools in the ViraFEST assay before sequencing. Investigators separated out CD4+ T cells once approximately 10 days of culture had passed. Participants received two doses of either the BNT162b2 or mRNA-1273 vaccine. The sample was CD4+ T cells from PBMCs cultured with HCoV-NL63 spike peptides, taken after COVID-19 vaccination. The receptor set was obtained from a human donor who received a COVID-19 vaccine.

This chain connects TRBV6-5 to TRBJ2-5; TRBD1 is a possible D gene (5 bases). CDR1 and CDR2 (germline): MNHEY, SVGAGI. The CDR3 has 15 amino acids. The V end was cut by 0 bases, the J end by 2 bases, with 10 bases between. As DNA, the CDR3 is TGTGCCAGCAGTTACTCGGTATCAGGGCAAGAGACCCAGTACTTC. Its protein is CASSYSVSGQETQYF.

This clone was seen a single time. The V and J genes are TRBV18 and TRBJ2-5; D is possibly TRBD2 (5 bases). Germline V CDR1 and CDR2: KGHSH, LQKENI. V was cut by 2 bases and J by 4 bases, with 11 bases left in between. The CDR3 length is 14 residues. Here the CDR3 DNA reads TGTGCCAGCTCACCAATCGGGGTCTCAGAGACCCAGTACTTC. Protein: CASSPIGVSETQYF.

This rearrangement joins TRBV29-1 to TRBJ1-1, with D tentatively TRBD1 (5 bases). Germline-derived CDR1 and CDR2 are SQVTM and ANQGSEA. V was pared by 4 bases and J by 4 bases, with 19 bases between. The length of the CDR3 is 15 residues. The CDR3 DNA is TGCAGCGTTGCAGGGATCGAGGGTTGGAGCACTGAAGCTTTCTTT. This translates into CSVAGIEGWSTEAFF.

This sequence joins TRBV7-9 and TRBJ1-3; 7 positions match TRBD1. This CDR3 has 15 amino acids. V trimming: 2 bases; J trimming: 0 bases; junction bases outside the gene matches: 1. Germline V CDR1 and CDR2: SEHNR, FQNEAQ (reference sequence). The CDR3 region has the DNA TGTGCCAGCAGCTTAAGACAGGGCTCTGGAAACACCATATATTTT. It is translated as CASSLRQGSGNTIYF.

The J gene is TRBJ2-7, the V gene TRBV27; TRBD1 matches at 9 bases. The CDR3 has 13 residues. The germline V gene has CDR1 MNHEY and CDR2 SMNVEV (reference sequence). After removal of 6 bases from V and 7 bases from J, the junction contained 7 bases not matched to a gene. CDR3 residues: CASSRDRAGEQYF. The CDR3 DNA reads as TGTGCCAGCAGCCGGGACAGGGCCGGGGAGCAGTACTTC.

This rearrangement joins TRBV6-5 to TRBJ1-6; D might be TRBD1 (6 bases). This CDR3 contains 16 residues. Germline CDR1 MNHEY, CDR2 SVGAGI. V gave up 2 bases and J gave up 8 bases, with 16 bases separating them. The CDR3 here is CASSYKGGNRDSPLHF. The CDR3 DNA reads TGTGCCAGCAGTTACAAGGGGGGTAATAGAGATTCACCCCTCCACTTT.

The chain joins TRBV6-1 to TRBJ1-2, with 8 nucleotides matching TRBD1. CDR1 is MNHNS, CDR2 SASEGT, per germline. CDR3 length: 17 residues. Trimming took 4 bases from V and 2 from J; bases not matched to a gene: 12. CDR3 coding DNA: TGTGCCAGCAGTGTACGGACAGGGATTATCGAGAACTATGGCTACACCTTC. Its protein product is CASSVRTGIIENYGYTF.

Only a few counts were recorded for this clone. The chain is built from TRBV12-3 or TRBV12-4 and TRBJ1-3; D is unclear. The CDR3 covers 13 residues. Trimming pared 8 bases from V and 0 bases from J, leaving 8 bases between. CDR3 sequence (DNA): TGTGCCAGCGGCGGAGTCTCTGGAAACACCATATATTTT. This encodes CASGGVSGNTIYF.

The chain is built from TRBV2 and TRBJ1-4; TRBD1 matches 9 bases. Trimming cost V 5 bases and J 8 bases; bases outside gene matches: 12. CDR1 and CDR2 (germline): SNHLY, FYNNEI. The CDR3 is made up of 16 amino acids. DNA of the CDR3: TGTGCCAGCAGTCAAAGTGGGCTGACAGGGGGGGAAAAACTGTTTTTT. It translates to CASSQSGLTGGEKLFF.

The genes are TRBV6-5 and TRBJ1-1; D is perhaps TRBD1 (5 bases). The CDR3 length is 11 residues. Germline values: CDR1 MNHEY, CDR2 SVGAGI. The V end lost 5 bases, the J end lost 7 bases, and 8 bases lay between the germline ends. As DNA, the CDR3 is TGTGCCAGCAGTCGTCAGGGTGAAGCTTTCTTT. This sequence encodes CASSRQGEAFF.

CDR3 protein: CASSQDYINEQFF. The DNA for the CDR3 is TGTGCCAGCAGCCAAGATTACATCAATGAGCAGTTCTTC. The rearrangement joins TRBV3-1 (or the pseudogene TRBV3-2) to TRBJ2-1; D is unclear. The CDR3 has 13 amino acids. Looked up from germline, CDR1 is LGHDT and CDR2 is YNNKEL (reference sequence). V lost 0 bases and J lost 6, with 6 bases in between.

V and J are TRBV14 and TRBJ2-2; unclear D gene. V lost 1 base and J 5 bases, leaving 5 bases between the germline ends. The germline V gene encodes CDR1 SGHDN and CDR2 FVKESK. This CDR3 region has 13 residues. DNA of the CDR3: TGTGCCAGCAGCCAAGTTCGTACCGGGGAGCTGTTTTTT. It is translated as CASSQVRTGELFF.

The chain couples TRBV6-1 to TRBJ1-6; 7 bases fit TRBD1. V trimming: 2 bases; J trimming: 8 bases; junction bases outside the gene matches: 18. Germline values: CDR1 MNHNS, CDR2 SASEGT. The CDR3 has 19 amino acids. The CDR3: CASSERVNHRGRGHSPLHF. CDR3 DNA sequence: TGTGCCAGCAGTGAAAGGGTTAATCACAGGGGTAGGGGCCATTCACCCCTCCACTTT.

Here the CDR3 DNA reads TGTGCCAGCTCCGTGCAGTCAGGGGGGAACACTGAAGCTTTCTTT. Translated: CASSVQSGGNTEAFF. The gene calls are TRBV9 and TRBJ1-1; TRBD1 matches 7 bases. The J segment lost 1 base and the V segment lost 7 bases, leaving 10 bases of the junction unmatched. The CDR3 is 15 amino acids. The germline CDR1 and CDR2 sequences are SGDLS and YYNGEE.